This entry concerns a single T cell receptor (beta chain). Germline CDR1 is SEHNR and CDR2 is FQNEAQ (reference sequence). Trimming removed 4 bases from V and 8 bases from J; junction bases left unmatched: 3. The length of the CDR3 is 13 residues. Sequencing was performed with immunoSEQ multiplex PCR; in TCRdb, only in-frame clones are kept and a portion is missing. The sample has fewer than 350,000 clones; 80% to 90% are singletons. The data belong to a study of blood T cell repertoires in COVID-19. This clonotype was sampled from a woman aged 40 to 50 with acute COVID-19. This sequence joins TRBV7-9 and TRBJ1-4; TRBD1 matches at 8 bases. Sequenced: PBMCs or T cells enriched from blood (not recorded which). CDR3 nucleotide sequence: TGTGCCAGCAGCTACCGGGACAGGGAAAAACTGTTTTTT. Amino acids: CASSYRDREKLFF.